This is a list of T cell receptor beta chains from one sample in a study of response to subunit inactivated influenza vaccine. TCRdb reanalysed the RT-PCR reads using MiXCR and keeps one entry per CDR3 protein. The sample consists of 300,000 to 350,000 distinct CDR3 sequences, just over 20% of them appearing once. This sample comprised PBMCs from blood, obtained less than 22 months after vaccination. These receptors originate from a man aged 45 to 75 who received an inactivated influenza vaccine. Each CDR3 is given with its conserved first and last residue. A D gene is named only where the DNA matches it firmly. A row's size may be missing; if present it is once, few, many or a size class.

j_gene	d_gene	abundance	v_gene	CDR3nt	CDR3aa
TRBJ2-7	NA	few	TRBV10-3	TGTGCCATCGGGACAAACTCCTACGAGCAGTACTTC	CAIGTNSYEQYF
TRBJ2-1	TRBD1	once	TRBV28	TGTGCCAGCAGTTTCGTGGCAGGGGGCGGGTATGAGCAGTTCTTC	CASSFVAGGGYEQFF
TRBJ2-3	TRBD2	NA	TRBV20-1	TGCAGTGCTAGTGACGATGGGGGGGTCTGGCGAACGCAGTATTTT	CSASDDGGVWRTQYF
TRBJ2-5	TRBD1	NA	TRBV20-1	TGCAGTGCTAGCGACCGGGACAGGGTTGAGACCCAGTACTTC	CSASDRDRVETQYF
TRBJ1-2	TRBD1	few	TRBV11-2	TGTGCCATCCAACAGGGGGTGTGGGGCTACACCTTC	CAIQQGVWGYTF
TRBJ2-4	TRBD2	NA	TRBV20-1	TGCAGTGCTAGCCCTAGCGGGGGGCCTTTAGCCAAAAACATTCAGTACTTC	CSASPSGGPLAKNIQYF
TRBJ2-7	TRBD2	few	TRBV7-9	TGTGCCAGCAGCTCAGATGGGACTAGCGGGCTTTACGAGCAGTACTTC	CASSSDGTSGLYEQYF
TRBJ2-5	NA	NA	TRBV18	TGTGCCAGCTCACCAATCGGGAGCGGCTTCTCCCAAGAGACCCAGTACTTC	CASSPIGSGFSQETQYF
TRBJ2-5	TRBD1	NA	TRBV29-1	TGCAGCGACGGACAGGGGGAAGAGACCCAGTACTTC	CSDGQGEETQYF
TRBJ2-7	NA	NA	TRBV5-1	TGCGCCAGCAGCTTGGCGCCAGGGACATTCTACGAGCAGTACTTC	CASSLAPGTFYEQYF
TRBJ1-2	NA	NA	TRBV7-3	TGTGCCAGCAGCTTAACGAACCCTGGCTACACCTTC	CASSLTNPGYTF
TRBJ1-5	TRBD1	many	TRBV6-1	TGTGCCAGCAGTGAACGGGGACAGCGCAATCAGCCCCAGCATTTT	CASSERGQRNQPQHF
TRBJ1-1	NA	few	TRBV27	TGTGCCAGCAGTTTATCGAACTGGAACACTGAAGCTTTCTTT	CASSLSNWNTEAFF
TRBJ2-5	NA	NA	TRBV10-2	TGCGCCAGCAGAGACAGCCCCCAAGAGACCCAGTACTTC	CASRDSPQETQYF
TRBJ2-3	TRBD1	NA	TRBV11-2	TGTGCCAGCAGCTCACAGGGGCAGGGGCCAGATACGCAGTATTTT	CASSSQGQGPDTQYF
TRBJ1-6	TRBD1	NA	TRBV6-1	TGTGCCAGCAGTGACTACGGGGACAGGAATTCACCCCTCCACTTT	CASSDYGDRNSPLHF
TRBJ1-2	NA	many	TRBV12-3/TRBV12-4	TGTGCCAGCAGTTTACTTTGGGACTATGGCTACACCTTC	CASSLLWDYGYTF
TRBJ2-1	TRBD1	NA	TRBV7-2	TGTGCCAGCAGCTTAGTGGGAGACAGGGTCTACAATGAGCAGTTCTTC	CASSLVGDRVYNEQFF
TRBJ1-5	NA	NA	TRBV19	TGTGCCAGTAGTATTGGCGGATTAAGCAATCACCCCCAGCATTTT	CASSIGGLSNHPQHF
TRBJ2-4	TRBD1	NA	TRBV27	TGTGCCAGCAGTCTCAGGGGGCTTGCCAAAAACATTCAGTACTTC	CASSLRGLAKNIQYF
TRBJ2-2	TRBD1	medium-sized	TRBV2	TGTGCCAGCTACCTGAGGGGACAGTCCCCTACGAACACCGGGGAGCTGTTTTTT	CASYLRGQSPTNTGELFF
TRBJ2-5	NA	few	TRBV28	TGTGCCAGCAGTGGGGGATCGGGGACCCAGTACTTC	CASSGGSGTQYF
TRBJ1-2	NA	NA	TRBV12-3/TRBV12-4	TGTGCCAGCAGTTTTGGGGGATTCTATGGCTACACCTTC	CASSFGGFYGYTF
TRBJ2-7	NA	NA	TRBV7-9	TGTGCCAGCAGCAGCAGGGTTTCCTACGAGCAGTACTTC	CASSSRVSYEQYF
TRBJ2-7	NA	NA	TRBV5-1	TGCGCCAGCAGCTTGGTCGCCAGCCAGGCCTCCTACGAGCAGTACTTC	CASSLVASQASYEQYF
TRBJ2-2	NA	NA	TRBV7-9	TGTGCCAGCAGCCTCGTTAGGGGCCCTATGGAGGTCGGGGAGCTGTTTTTT	CASSLVRGPMEVGELFF
TRBJ2-1	TRBD1	NA	TRBV6-2/TRBV6-3	TGTGCCAGCCTTAAGGACAGGGGCATTGACAATGAGCAGTTCTTC	CASLKDRGIDNEQFF
TRBJ2-1	NA	NA	TRBV7-9	TGTGCCAGCAGCCAAAATTCCTACAATGAGCAGTTCTTC	CASSQNSYNEQFF
TRBJ2-3	NA	NA	TRBV6-1	TGTGCCAGCAGATTTTCGGGAGGCACAGATACGCAGTATTTT	CASRFSGGTDTQYF